This TCR beta chain was sequenced for a study of blood T cell repertoires in COVID-19. Across the study: PBMCs, B-cell-depleted T cells, or T cells were the source of the cDNA or gDNA that made up the material.

Unmatched junction bases numbered 7, after V lost 2 bases and J lost 0 bases. Germline values: CDR1 LGHNA, CDR2 YNFKEQ. The CDR3 is 17 amino acids. Seattle patient enrollment occurred during active infection, with longitudinal follow-up thereafter. In the source study's methods: Nucleated cell counts were estimated from reference gene primer amplification. Some clones are missing from TCRdb's copy, which holds only in-frame ones; the method was immunoSEQ multiplex PCR. V and J calls and clone size come straight from that table; D and trimming were deduced from the DNA. The repertoire holds 400,000 to 450,000 clones, with 70% to 90% as singletons.

This clonotype originated in a woman between 40 and 55 years old with COVID-19, enrolled during active disease. The V call is TRBV4-2, the J call TRBJ1-3; the match to TRBD1 covers 7 bases. The specimen sequenced was peripheral blood. CDR3 in DNA: TGTGCCAGCAGCCAAACGACAGGGACGGTCTCTGGAAACACCATATATTTT. Protein: CASSQTTGTVSGNTIYF.